These 9 T cell receptor beta chains originate from one sample sequenced in a study of breast tumors, draining lymph nodes, adjacent tissues. A single record per CDR3 protein comes from TCRdb applying MiXCR to the multiplex PCR reads. This table holds about 200,000 distinct CDR3 sequences, less than 45% found once. Breast cancer patients provided tissue from their axillary draining lymph nodes. Sequencing was carried out using axillary lymph node tissue. The receptors were gathered from a female donor with breast cancer. Some clones in this sample may be carry-over from other donors' samples.

This clonotype was counted at least ten times. This rearrangement joins TRBV30 to TRBJ2-7, with 12 bases fitting TRBD1. The germline CDR1 and CDR2 sequences are GTSNPN and SVGIG (reference sequence). After removal of 0 bases from V and 9 bases from J, the junction contained 6 bases not matched to a gene. The CDR3 is made up of 14 amino acids. DNA for the CDR3: TGTGCCTGGAGTGTATCGGGACAGGGGGCGTGGCAGTACTTC. Translated: CAWSVSGQGAWQYF.

This clonotype was detected ten times or more. V and J are TRBV7-6 and TRBJ2-1; tentative D call: TRBD1 (6 bases). V was cut by 5 bases and J by 0 bases, with 14 bases left in between. The CDR3 covers 16 residues. The germline V gene encodes CDR1 SGHVS and CDR2 FNYEAQ. CDR3 sequence (DNA): TGTGCCAGCAGCGAGGACAGCACTCTCTCCTACAATGAGCAGTTCTTC. Amino acids: CASSEDSTLSYNEQFF. Supplemented by reference TRBV7-6 and TRBJ2-1, the full variable domain reads GAGVSQSPRYKVTKRGQDVALRCDPISGHVSLYWYRQALGQGPEFLTYFNYEAQQDKSGLPNDRFSAERPEGSISTLTIQRTEQRDSAMYRCASSEDSTLSYNEQFFGPGTRLTVL.

This clonotype was detected many times. The J gene is TRBJ2-3, the V gene TRBV7-2, with D unresolved. Germline CDR1 reads SGHTA; CDR2 reads FQGNSA. Trimming cost V 0 bases and J 0 bases, with 10 bases left between them. The CDR3 contains 16 residues. In nucleotides, the CDR3 is TGTGCCAGCAGCTTAGCTGGCCAAATTAGCACAGATACGCAGTATTTT. This sequence encodes CASSLAGQISTDTQYF. The complete variable domain, with remaining parts taken from reference TRBV7-2 and TRBJ2-3, reads GAGVSQSPSNKVTEKGKDVELRCDPISGHTALYWYRQSLGQGLEFLIYFQGNSAPDKSGLPSDRFSAERTGGSVSTLTIQRTQQEDSAVYLCASSLAGQISTDTQYFGPGTRLTVL.

This clonotype was recorded at least ten times. Here the CDR3 reads CASSTWTSGSPGELFF. CDR3 DNA: TGTGCCAGTAGTACGTGGACTAGCGGGAGCCCCGGGGAGCTGTTTTTT. This chain links TRBV19 with TRBJ2-2; the match to TRBD2 covers 13 bases. Germline assignment: CDR1 LNHDA and CDR2 SQIVND (reference sequence). This CDR3 region has 16 residues. V lost 4 bases, J lost 6 bases, and 5 bases stayed unmatched.

This clonotype has a count of ten or more. V is TRBV4-2 and J is TRBJ2-3, with TRBD2 identical over 13 bases. Per the germline V gene, CDR1 is LGHNA and CDR2 is YNFKEQ. Trimming removed 0 bases from V and 4 bases from J; junction bases left unmatched: 1. CDR3 length: 16 amino acids. CDR3: CASSQDGTSGADTQYF. CDR3 in DNA: TGTGCCAGCAGCCAAGATGGGACTAGCGGGGCAGATACGCAGTATTTT.

At least ten counts were recorded for this clonotype. This sequence joins TRBV5-1 and TRBJ2-2, with 7 bases that match TRBD1. Germline V lookup: CDR1 SGHRS, CDR2 YFSETQ. V lost 4 bases and J lost 4; bases outside the gene matches: 10. The CDR3 runs 16 residues. CDR3 sequence (DNA): TGCGCCAGCAGCCTATTCCCGACAGGGAGCACCGGGGAGCTGTTTTTT. It translates to CASSLFPTGSTGELFF.

This clonotype was counted at least ten times. CDR3 in amino acids: CASSPGTGRSRSPYNEQFF. In nucleotides, the CDR3 is TGCGCCAGCAGCCCCGGGACAGGTAGGTCGCGGTCCCCCTACAATGAGCAGTTCTTC. The V gene is TRBV5-1, the J gene TRBJ2-1, with 8 bases identical to TRBD1. The germline CDR1 and CDR2 sequences are SGHRS and YFSETQ. J was trimmed by 2 bases and V by 4 bases; bases with no gene match: 17. The CDR3 has 19 amino acids.

In its sample, this clonotype was seen many times. The chain links TRBV20-1 to TRBJ2-5, with D possibly TRBD1 on 6 matching bases. Trimming pared 6 bases from V and 4 bases from J, leaving 15 bases between. The germline gives CDR1 DFQATT, CDR2 SNEGSKA (reference sequence). The CDR3 covers 13 residues. The CDR3 DNA reads TGCAGTGCCCACTCAGGGGCGCGAGAGACCCAGTACTTC. Its protein is CSAHSGARETQYF.

Concerning this clonotype: A junction boundary mismatches the germline segment, possibly from a read error. As DNA, the CDR3 is TGTGCCAGCAGCTTAGTAGGGACAACTAATCCGCCCCAGCATTTT. Residues: CASSLVGTTNPPQHF. The chain links TRBV7-9 to TRBJ1-5, with TRBD1 as a possible D gene (6 bases). CDR3 length: 15 residues. Germline CDR1 and CDR2: SEHNR and FQNEAQ (reference sequence).